This is a list of T cell receptor beta chains from one sample in a study of cytomegalovirus exposure and HLA in healthy donors. The method was immunoSEQ multiplex PCR; TCRdb's version includes in-frame clones alone and lacks a portion of them. This repertoire shows around 150,000 clones, approximately 61% found once; its top ten account for approximately 1.6%. The sequencing input was PBMCs. Source of these receptors: a human donor in good health. CDR3s include the opening cysteine and the closing phenylalanine or tryptophan. The D gene is left open where the match is weak. Some rows mark clone size as missing; the rest say once, few, many or name a class of expanded clone.

TRBJ2-5	.	.	TRBV27	TGTGCCAGCAGTTTACAGGGGCGGGAAGAGACCCAGTACTTC	CASSLQGREETQYF
TRBJ2-1	.	TRBD2	TRBV5-8	TGTGCCAGCAGCTCCGGGACTAGCGCCCTACTGGAGCAGTTCTTC	CASSSGTSALLEQFF
TRBJ1-4	.	.	TRBV9	TGTGCCAGCAGCGTATTGGGGGCAAATGAAAAACTGTTTTTT	CASSVLGANEKLFF
TRBJ1-3	.	TRBD1	TRBV28	TGTGCCACAGGGGGTTTAGGAAACACCATATATTTT	CATGGLGNTIYF
TRBJ2-7	.	TRBD2	TRBV27	TGTGCCAGCACTAAAGCGGGACTAGCGGGAGACGAGCAGTACTTC	CASTKAGLAGDEQYF
TRBJ1-5	.	.	TRBV29-1	TGCAGCGTTCGGGACATAGATCAGCCCCAGCATTTT	CSVRDIDQPQHF
TRBJ2-7	.	TRBD1	TRBV28	TGTGCCAGCAGTTTATCTGGACAGGGTTTACGCGAGCAGTACTTC	CASSLSGQGLREQYF
TRBJ2-7	.	TRBD1	TRBV14	TGTGCCAGCAGCCAGGGACAGGGAGGTATATACGAGCAGTACTTC	CASSQGQGGIYEQYF
TRBJ1-4	.	TRBD1	TRBV7-9	TGTGCCAGCAGCTTAGGGGACAGGGGAACTAATGAAAAACTGTTTTTT	CASSLGDRGTNEKLFF
TRBJ2-5	once	TRBD2	TRBV6-1	TGTGCCATGTCGGGGGGGCGCGGTCAAGAGACCCAGTACTTC	CAMSGGRGQETQYF
TRBJ2-7	.	.	TRBV4-3	TGCGCCAGCAGCCAAGATGGGCCAGGGCCATACGAGCAGTACTTC	CASSQDGPGPYEQYF
TRBJ2-2	.	TRBD1	TRBV19	TGTGCCAGTAGTAATAGATACGGGACAGGGAGTGGAACCGGGGAGCTGTTTTTT	CASSNRYGTGSGTGELFF
TRBJ2-1	.	TRBD2	TRBV19	TGTGCCAGTACTGATAGCGGGAGAAACAATGAGCAGTTCTTC	CASTDSGRNNEQFF
TRBJ2-2	.	TRBD2	TRBV27	TGTGCCAGCAGTCCGTCCGGTGGAGCTAGCGGGAGTGCCGGGGAGCTGTTTTTT	CASSPSGGASGSAGELFF
TRBJ2-3	.	TRBD1	TRBV5-1	TGCGCCAGCAGCGTCCGGGACAGGGGTTTAGCGAGCACAGATACGCAGTATTTT	CASSVRDRGLASTDTQYF
TRBJ2-7	few	TRBD1	TRBV5-6	TGTGCCAGCAGCGCCGCGGTACAGGGGGTTCTTTACGAGCAGTACTTC	CASSAAVQGVLYEQYF
TRBJ2-2	.	.	TRBV4-1	TGCGCCAGCAGCCAAGAACCCCCGGGCACCGGGGAGCTGTTTTTT	CASSQEPPGTGELFF
TRBJ2-1	few	TRBD2	TRBV10-3	TGTGCCATCAGTGACCGAGAGGGCGGGGGCAATGAGCAGTTCTTC	CAISDREGGGNEQFF
TRBJ1-5	.	.	TRBV7-6	TGTGCCAGCAGCTTAGGAGTGGGCAATCAGCCCCAGCATTTT	CASSLGVGNQPQHF
TRBJ2-7	.	TRBD2	TRBV5-1	TGCGCCAGCAGCTTGGGACTAGCGAGCTACGAGCAGTACTTC	CASSLGLASYEQYF
TRBJ2-7	.	TRBD1	TRBV29-1	TGCAGCGCCCGGGGACAGGGCTACGAGCAGTACTTC	CSARGQGYEQYF
TRBJ2-5	few	.	TRBV13	TGTGCCAGCAGCTTATGGGGCGGGGACTACCAAGAGACCCAGTACTTC	CASSLWGGDYQETQYF
TRBJ2-1	.	TRBD2	TRBV27	TGTGCCAGTAGCGGGTACCCGGACTATGAGCAGTTCTTC	CASSGYPDYEQFF
TRBJ2-3	.	TRBD2	TRBV11-2	TGTGCCAGCAGCTTAGGCCCCGCGGGGGGCAGCACAGATACGCAGTATTTT	CASSLGPAGGSTDTQYF
TRBJ1-4	.	TRBD1	TRBV25-1	TGTGCCAGCAGTGGCTTGACAGGGGGTTTAATAGGTGGTGAAAAACTGTTTTTT	CASSGLTGGLIGGEKLFF
TRBJ1-5	.	TRBD1	TRBV28	TGTGCCAGCAGTTCGACAGGGGCAGGGCAGCCCCAGCATTTT	CASSSTGAGQPQHF
TRBJ2-7	.	TRBD1	TRBV28	TGTGCCAGCAGACCCGCCGGGACAGCATCCTACGAGCAGTACTTC	CASRPAGTASYEQYF
TRBJ2-3	once	.	TRBV10-3	TGTGCCATCAGGCTGGAGGGGCTGGGCACAGATACGCAGTATTTT	CAIRLEGLGTDTQYF
TRBJ2-2	.	.	TRBV7-3	TGTGCCAGCAGCTTCTCGGAGGAGGGCACCGGGGAGCTGTTTTTT	CASSFSEEGTGELFF
TRBJ2-3	.	TRBD1	TRBV28	TGTGCCAGCAGGACAGGGAACACAGATACGCAGTATTTT	CASRTGNTDTQYF
TRBJ1-2	.	.	TRBV7-2	TGTGCCAGCAGCTTAGAGCAGGGCTATGGCTACACCTTC	CASSLEQGYGYTF
TRBJ2-7	.	.	TRBV29-1	TGCAGCGTTGACTGGGGGCAGGACAGCTCCTACGAGCAGTACTTC	CSVDWGQDSSYEQYF
TRBJ1-5	.	.	TRBV29-1	TGCAGCGTTGGCCGGGAGAGCAATCAGCCCCAGCATTTT	CSVGRESNQPQHF
TRBJ1-6	.	TRBD1	TRBV6-1	TGTGCCAGCAGTGTATCCCCTTTGCCCCGACAGGGGGCGTCATCTTCACCCCTCCACTTT	CASSVSPLPRQGASSSPLHF
TRBJ2-7	once	TRBD1	TRBV27	TGTGCCAGCAGGAGGCAGGGGGCCTCCTACGAGCAGTACTTC	CASRRQGASYEQYF
TRBJ2-7	.	.	TRBV7-9	TGTGCCAGCAGCTTACTTCCAGGGGCCCCCTCCTACGAGCAGTACTTC	CASSLLPGAPSYEQYF
TRBJ2-7	.	TRBD1	TRBV10-3	TGTGCCATCCAGGACCCCGGGACAGGCACCTCCTACGAGCAGTACTTC	CAIQDPGTGTSYEQYF
TRBJ2-1	.	TRBD2	TRBV10-3	TGTGCCATCAGCCGGACTAGCGGGCCTTCCTACAATGAGCAGTTCTTC	CAISRTSGPSYNEQFF
TRBJ1-4	.	TRBD1	TRBV11-3	TGTGCCAGCAGCCGGGACAGCAGTGAAAAACTGTTTTTT	CASSRDSSEKLFF
TRBJ2-2	few	.	TRBV7-7	TGTGCTAGCAGCTTAGAAGGAGGGGTCAACACCGGGGAGCTGTTTTTT	CASSLEGGVNTGELFF
TRBJ2-1	.	TRBD2	TRBV27	TGTGCCAGCAGTTTATCCTTGCAAGAAGCGGGAGGTCCCAATGAGCAGTTCTTC	CASSLSLQEAGGPNEQFF
TRBJ2-7	.	TRBD2	TRBV5-1	TGCGCCAGCAGCCTAAGACTAGCGGGAGGGATCGACGAGCAGTACTTC	CASSLRLAGGIDEQYF
TRBJ2-2	.	.	TRBV2	TGTGCCAGCAGTGACCCGGGGGAGCTGTTTTTT	CASSDPGELFF
TRBJ2-7	.	.	TRBV7-9	TGTGCCAGCAGCCCCGTCGCCGACAGTCCCTACGAGCAGTACTTC	CASSPVADSPYEQYF
TRBJ2-7	.	TRBD1	TRBV4-1	TGCGCCAGCAGCCAAGCGGGGACAGGGTGGTCCTACGAGCAGTACTTC	CASSQAGTGWSYEQYF
TRBJ1-5	few	.	TRBV7-8	TGTGCCAGCAGCTTAGCCAGGGGTGGTGTTCAGCCCCAGCATTTT	CASSLARGGVQPQHF
TRBJ2-1	.	TRBD2	TRBV4-3	TGCGCCAGCAGCCAGACTAGCGAGTGGGGGAATGAGCAGTTCTTC	CASSQTSEWGNEQFF
TRBJ1-5	.	TRBD1	TRBV19	TGTGCCAGTAGTTTCGGACAGGGGAGGGATCAGCCCCAGCATTTT	CASSFGQGRDQPQHF
TRBJ1-2	once	.	TRBV4-1	TGCGCCAGCAGCCAAGGACAGAACTATGGCTACACCTTC	CASSQGQNYGYTF
TRBJ2-1	.	.	TRBV19	TGTGCCAGTATCCCCCCGACAGGTCCGAATAATGAGCAGTTCTTC	CASIPPTGPNNEQFF
TRBJ2-1	few	TRBD1	TRBV9	TGTGCCAGCAGAGCTGCGCAGGGGGCCTACAATGAGCAGTTCTTC	CASRAAQGAYNEQFF